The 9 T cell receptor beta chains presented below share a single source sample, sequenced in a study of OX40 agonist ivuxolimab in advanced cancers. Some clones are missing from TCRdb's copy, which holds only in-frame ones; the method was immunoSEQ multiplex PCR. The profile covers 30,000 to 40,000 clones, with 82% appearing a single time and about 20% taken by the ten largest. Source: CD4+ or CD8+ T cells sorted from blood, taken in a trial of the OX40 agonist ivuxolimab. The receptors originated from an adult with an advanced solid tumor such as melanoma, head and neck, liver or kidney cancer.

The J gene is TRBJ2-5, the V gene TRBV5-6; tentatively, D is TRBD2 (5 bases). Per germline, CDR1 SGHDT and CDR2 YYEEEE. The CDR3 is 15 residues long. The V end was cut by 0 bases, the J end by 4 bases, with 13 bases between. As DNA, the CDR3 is TGTGCCAGCAGCTTGGAGCGGTCGGTGGCAGAGACCCAGTACTTC. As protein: CASSLERSVAETQYF.

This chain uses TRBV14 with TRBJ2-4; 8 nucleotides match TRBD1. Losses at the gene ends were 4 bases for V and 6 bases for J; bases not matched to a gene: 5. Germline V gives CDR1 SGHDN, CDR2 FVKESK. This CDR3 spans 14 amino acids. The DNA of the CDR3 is TGTGCCAGCAGCCGGCCGGGGACAGGAAACATTCAGTACTTC. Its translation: CASSRPGTGNIQYF.

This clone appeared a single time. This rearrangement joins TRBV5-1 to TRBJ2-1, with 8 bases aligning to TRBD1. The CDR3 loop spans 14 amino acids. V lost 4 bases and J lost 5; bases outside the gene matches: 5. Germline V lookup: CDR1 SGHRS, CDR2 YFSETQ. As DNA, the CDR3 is TGCGCCAGCAGCCCCGGACAGGGCGACAATGAGCAGTTCTTC. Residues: CASSPGQGDNEQFF.

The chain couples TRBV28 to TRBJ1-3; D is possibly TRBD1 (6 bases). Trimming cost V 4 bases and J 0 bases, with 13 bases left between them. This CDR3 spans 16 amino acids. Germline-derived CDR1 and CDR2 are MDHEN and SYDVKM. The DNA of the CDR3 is TGTGCCAGCAGTTCGACAGGTTGGAGCTCTGGAAACACCATATATTTT. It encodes CASSSTGWSSGNTIYF.

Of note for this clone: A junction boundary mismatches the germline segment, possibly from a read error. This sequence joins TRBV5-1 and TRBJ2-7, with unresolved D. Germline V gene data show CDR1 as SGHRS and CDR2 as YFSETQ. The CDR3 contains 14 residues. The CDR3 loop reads CASSLGLGSNEQYF. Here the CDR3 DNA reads TGCGCCAGCAGCTTGGGGTTAGGCTCCAACGAGCAGTACTTC.

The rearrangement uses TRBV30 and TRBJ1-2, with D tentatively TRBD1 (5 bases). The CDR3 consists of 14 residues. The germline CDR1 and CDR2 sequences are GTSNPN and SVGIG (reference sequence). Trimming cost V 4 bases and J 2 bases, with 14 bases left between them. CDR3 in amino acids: CAWTSGGTNYGYTF. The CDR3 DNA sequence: TGTGCCTGGACTTCCGGGGGAACCAACTATGGCTACACCTTC.

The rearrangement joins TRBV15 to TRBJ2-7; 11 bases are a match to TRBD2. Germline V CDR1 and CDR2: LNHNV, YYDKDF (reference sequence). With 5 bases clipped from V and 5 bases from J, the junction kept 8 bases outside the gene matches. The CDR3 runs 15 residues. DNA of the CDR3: TGTGCCACCAGCCCGGGTAGCGGGGGGGCCGACGAGCAGTACTTC. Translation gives CATSPGSGGADEQYF.

Here the CDR3 DNA reads TGTGCCAGCAGCTACGGGGGGGGACAGGGGAACTATGGCTACACCTTC. Encoded protein: CASSYGGGQGNYGYTF. The rearrangement links TRBV7-8 to TRBJ1-2; 10 nucleotides match TRBD1. V shed 4 bases and J 2 bases; nucleotides not matched to a gene: 7. From germline, CDR1 is SGHVS and CDR2 FQNEAQ. CDR3 length equals 16 residues.

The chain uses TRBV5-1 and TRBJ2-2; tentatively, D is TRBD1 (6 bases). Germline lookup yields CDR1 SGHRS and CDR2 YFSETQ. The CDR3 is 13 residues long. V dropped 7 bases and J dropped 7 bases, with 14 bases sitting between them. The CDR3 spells CASYREIGGELFF. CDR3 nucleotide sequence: TGCGCCAGCTACAGGGAAATTGGCGGGGAGCTGTTTTTT.